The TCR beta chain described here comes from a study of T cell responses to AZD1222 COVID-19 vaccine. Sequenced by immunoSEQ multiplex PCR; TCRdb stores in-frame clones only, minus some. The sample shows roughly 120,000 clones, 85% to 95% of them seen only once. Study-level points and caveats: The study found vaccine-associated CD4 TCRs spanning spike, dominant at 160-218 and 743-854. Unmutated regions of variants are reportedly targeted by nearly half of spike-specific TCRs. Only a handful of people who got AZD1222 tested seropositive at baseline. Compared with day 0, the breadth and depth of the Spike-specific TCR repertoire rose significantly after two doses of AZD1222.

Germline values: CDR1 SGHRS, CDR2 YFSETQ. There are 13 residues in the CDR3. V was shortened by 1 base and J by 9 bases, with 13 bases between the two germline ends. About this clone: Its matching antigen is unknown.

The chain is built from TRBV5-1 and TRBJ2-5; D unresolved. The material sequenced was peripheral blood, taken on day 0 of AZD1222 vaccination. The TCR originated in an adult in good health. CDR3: CASSLSDGLAQYF. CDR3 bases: TGCGCCAGCAGCTTGTCCGACGGCTTGGCCCAGTACTTC.